The source of this T cell receptor (beta chain) is a study of CD8+ T cells in alopecia areata. Turning to this clone: Antigen unknown.

Treatment described: oral pan-JAK inhibitor, 5-10 mg twice daily. cDNA prepared by RNA extraction and subsequent reverse transcription served as the template for sequencing. Sequencing used immunoSEQ multiplex PCR; TCRdb keeps in-frame clones, though not all of them. The sample carries some 200,000 clones, about 60% recorded once. Findings of the study overall: Clonality exceeded that of normal scalp in lesional scalp, most notably in alopecia totalis/universalis.

The source is a human donor with alopecia areata. The sample here was CD4+ T cells sorted from blood, taken at week 4, from a patient treated with tofacitinib.

The CDR3 sequence is CASSLDNEQFF. The CDR3 DNA follows: TGCGCCAGCAGCTTGGACAATGAGCAGTTCTTC. The chain is built from TRBV5-1 and TRBJ2-1; D not resolved. The germline V gene has CDR1 SGHRS and CDR2 YFSETQ. V lost 0 bases to trimming and J lost 5 bases, with 0 bases between them. This CDR3 region has 11 residues.